The 18 T cell receptor beta chains in this list originate from one sample, sequenced in a study of vaccination effects on CD4 cells after COVID-19. Once cultured for 10 to 11 days, the cells underwent separation to obtain CD4+ T cells. These receptors are not linked to any known antigen. TCRdb keeps only in-frame clones here, not all; method: immunoSEQ multiplex PCR. Counted here are 40,000 to 60,000 clones, roughly four fifths occurring once; the ten biggest clones make up roughly 8.7%. The material was CD4+ T cells from PBMCs cultured without peptide, obtained before COVID-19 vaccination. The receptor set was obtained from a human donor who had a prior SARS-CoV-2 infection.

This chain links TRBV11-2 with TRBJ1-4, with 7 bases aligning to TRBD1. The CDR3 sequence is 15 residues long. J gave up 3 bases and V 7 bases, and 8 bases lay outside the gene matches. Germline V gene sequence: CDR1 SGHAT, CDR2 FQNNGV. The CDR3 is CASTPRDRSNEKLFF. The CDR3 bases are TGTGCCAGCACCCCAAGGGACAGATCTAATGAAAAACTGTTTTTT.

This clone was seen a single time. This rearrangement joins TRBV18 to TRBJ1-4, with TRBD1 identical over 9 bases. Germline values: CDR1 KGHSH, CDR2 LQKENI. The J segment lost 7 bases and the V segment lost 2 bases, leaving 11 bases of the junction unmatched. The CDR3 contains 17 residues. CDR3 in DNA: TGTGCCAGCTCACCAGGGACAGGGATCTCTGGGGGTGAAAAACTGTTTTTT. It yields the protein CASSPGTGISGGEKLFF.

The V and J genes are TRBV7-8 and TRBJ2-3, with D tentatively TRBD2 (6 bases). This CDR3 is built from 13 residues. V lost 5 bases and J lost 8, with 14 bases in between. Germline CDR1 SGHVS, CDR2 FQNEAQ. In DNA, the CDR3 is TGTGCCAGCAGCCCTGGGACTGAGGGTACGCAGTATTTT. Protein: CASSPGTEGTQYF. The variable domain in full, with the rest retrieved from reference TRBV7-8 and TRBJ2-3, is GAGVSQSPRYKVAKRGQDVALRCDPISGHVSLFWYQQALGQGPEFLTYFQNEAQLDKSGLPSDRFFAERPEGSVSTLKIQRTQQEDSAVYLCASSPGTEGTQYFGPGTRLTVL.

This clone was seen only a few times. This sequence joins TRBV7-6 and TRBJ2-1; TRBD1 matches at 8 bases. V trimming: 5 bases; J trimming: 7 bases; junction bases outside the gene matches: 13. The CDR3 loop spans 16 amino acids. Germline V CDR1 and CDR2: SGHVS, FNYEAQ. The CDR3, as DNA: TGTGCCAGCAGCGGGGTAGGGACAGGCCTTAATAATGAGCAGTTCTTC. Amino acid sequence: CASSGVGTGLNNEQFF.

The J gene is TRBJ2-5, the V gene TRBV29-1, with D tentatively TRBD2 (6 bases). The germline V gene encodes CDR1 SQVTM and CDR2 ANQGSEA. The CDR3 spans 12 residues. Deletions cut 7 bases from V and 1 base from J, with 10 bases between. The CDR3 sequence: CSAGVLQETQYF. The CDR3 DNA follows: TGCAGCGCGGGAGTCCTCCAAGAGACCCAGTACTTC. Full variable domain (outside the CDR3, taken from reference TRBV29-1 and TRBJ2-5): SAVISQKPSRDICQRGTSLTIQCQVDSQVTMMFWYRQQPGQSLTLIATANQGSEATYESGFVIDKFPISRPNLTFSTLTVSNMSPEDSSIYLCSAGVLQETQYFGPGTRLLVL.

This chain uses TRBV28 with TRBJ1-2; D uncertain. V dropped 6 bases and J dropped 6 bases, with 20 bases sitting between them. The CDR3 contains 15 residues. Germline V gives CDR1 MDHEN, CDR2 SYDVKM. The CDR3 bases are TGTGCCAGCAGCAACTATTCCGGGCGAAAGGATGGCTACACCTTC. Amino acids: CASSNYSGRKDGYTF.

This clone was detected only once. V and J are TRBV11-3 and TRBJ2-7; D gene uncertain. Trimming removed 5 bases from V and 9 bases from J, with 14 bases in between. This CDR3 has 12 residues. Germline V gene sequence: CDR1 SGHNT, CDR2 YENEEA. CDR3 sequence reads: CASSRELGMQYF. DNA for the CDR3: TGTGCCAGCAGCCGCGAATTGGGGATGCAGTACTTC. The full variable domain, in which reference TRBV11-3 and TRBJ2-7 provide the parts outside the CDR3, is EAGVVQSPRYKIIEKKQPVAFWCNPISGHNTLYWYLQNLGQGPELLIRYENEEAVDDSQLPKDRFSAERLKGVDSTLKIQPAELGDSAVYLCASSRELGMQYFGPGTRLTVT.

The V and J genes are TRBV9 and TRBJ2-1, with 11 bases aligning to TRBD2. The CDR3 length is 14 residues. The germline CDR1 and CDR2 sequences are SGDLS and YYNGEE. J gave up 8 bases and V 4 bases, and 5 bases lay outside the gene matches. As DNA, the CDR3 is TGTGCCAGCAGCACGGGACTAGCGGTCGATGAGCAGTTCTTC. Protein product: CASSTGLAVDEQFF.

The sample holds a few counts of this clone. This chain connects TRBV2 to TRBJ1-6; 7 bases fit TRBD1. The junction had 4 bases not matched to a gene; V was cut back by 6 bases and J by 5 bases. The germline gives CDR1 SNHLY, CDR2 FYNNEI. The length of the CDR3 is 14 residues. Written as DNA, the CDR3 is TGTGCCAGCAGCACCGGGACAGATAATTCACCCCTCCACTTT. Encoded protein: CASSTGTDNSPLHF.

This rearrangement joins TRBV28 to TRBJ1-5; the D is unclear. Trimming stripped 5 bases from V and 3 bases from J, with 5 bases between. CDR3 size: 12 residues. In germline, CDR1 is MDHEN, CDR2 SYDVKM. CDR3 sequence reads: CASSPPNQPQHF. CDR3 coding DNA: TGTGCCAGCAGTCCTCCCAATCAGCCCCAGCATTTT.

The chain joins TRBV5-1 to TRBJ1-4, with 9 bases fitting TRBD1. The CDR3 spans 15 residues. Germline CDR1 SGHRS, CDR2 YFSETQ. Trimming cost V 0 bases and J 8 bases; bases outside gene matches: 5. DNA for the CDR3: TGCGCCAGCAGCTTGGAGACAGGGGGTGGAGAAAAACTGTTTTTT. Its translation is CASSLETGGGEKLFF.

The V gene is TRBV21-1, the J gene TRBJ2-1; no check of the table's D call, TRBD2, against the DNA was made. TRBV21-1 is a documented pseudogene. CDR3 size: 15 residues. The CDR3 sequence is CASSKCPGLYNEQFF. In DNA, the CDR3 is TGTGCCAGCAGCAAATGTCCGGGACTCTACAATGAGCAGTTCTTC.

This chain uses TRBV27 with TRBJ1-2, with TRBD1 matching over 10 bases. J lost 8 bases, V lost 3 bases, and 3 bases had no gene match. From germline, CDR1 is MNHEY and CDR2 SMNVEV (reference sequence). This CDR3 comprises 13 residues. As DNA, the CDR3 is TGTGCCAGCAGTTTCGACAGGGGGCTAGGCTACACCTTC. This encodes CASSFDRGLGYTF.

V is TRBV30 and J is TRBJ2-3; D may be TRBD1 (5 bases). The V gene lost 0 bases and the J gene lost 0 bases, with 10 bases spanning the gap. Germline values: CDR1 GTSNPN, CDR2 SVGIG (reference sequence). This CDR3 has 15 residues. CDR3 region: CAWSVTGTSTDTQYF. CDR3 nucleotide sequence: TGTGCCTGGAGTGTAACAGGAACTAGCACAGATACGCAGTATTTT.

In DNA, the CDR3 is TGTGCCAGCAGCAAAGTCTACCGACAGGAACCTGACACTAACTATGGCTACACCTTC. The encoded protein is CASSKVYRQEPDTNYGYTF. The chain uses TRBV21-1 and TRBJ1-2; the DNA was not used to check the table's D call, TRBD1. TRBV21-1 is termed a pseudogene. This CDR3 has 19 residues.

The chain has TRBV3-1 (or the pseudogene TRBV3-2) and TRBJ2-2; 8 bases agree with TRBD2. V gave up 1 base and J gave up 5 bases; unmatched junction bases: 12. CDR1 and CDR2 from the germline V gene are LGHDT and YNNKEL (reference sequence). The CDR3 runs to 18 residues. The CDR3 protein is CASSQGSLYREGTGELFF. The CDR3 DNA follows: TGTGCCAGCAGCCAAGGGTCATTGTATCGGGAGGGGACCGGGGAGCTGTTTTTT.

This clone is categorized as medium-sized. This rearrangement joins TRBV5-1 to TRBJ2-7; no reliable D call. Per germline, CDR1 SGHRS and CDR2 YFSETQ. The CDR3 runs to 16 residues. The V and J ends lost 2 bases and 1 base respectively, with 16 bases between them. CDR3 DNA: TGCGCCAGCAGCTTTATGTACAAAGGAAGTTCCTACGAGCAGTACTTC. Its translation is CASSFMYKGSSYEQYF.

The rearrangement joins TRBV7-2 to TRBJ1-2, with TRBD1 matching 8 bases. The V gene end was trimmed by 4 bases and the J gene end by 8 bases; junction bases not matched to a gene: 6. The CDR3 consists of 13 residues. Germline loops: CDR1 SGHTA, CDR2 FQGNSA. The CDR3 loop is CASSSDRGGGYTF. CDR3 nucleotide sequence: TGTGCCAGCAGCTCAGACAGGGGTGGGGGCTACACCTTC.